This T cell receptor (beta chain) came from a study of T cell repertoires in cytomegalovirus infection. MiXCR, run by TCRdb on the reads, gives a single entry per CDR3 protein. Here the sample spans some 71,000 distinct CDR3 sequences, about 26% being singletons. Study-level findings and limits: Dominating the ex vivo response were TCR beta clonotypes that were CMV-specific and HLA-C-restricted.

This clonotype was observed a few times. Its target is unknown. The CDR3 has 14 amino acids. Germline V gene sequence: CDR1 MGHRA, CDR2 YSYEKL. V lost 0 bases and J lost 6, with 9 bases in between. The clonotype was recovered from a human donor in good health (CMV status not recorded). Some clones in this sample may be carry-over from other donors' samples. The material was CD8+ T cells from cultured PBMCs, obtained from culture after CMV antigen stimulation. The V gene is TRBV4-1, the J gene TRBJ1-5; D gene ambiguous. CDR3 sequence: CASSQEFGIQPQHF. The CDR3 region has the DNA TGCGCCAGCAGCCAAGAGTTTGGAATTCAGCCCCAGCATTTT.